This T cell receptor (beta chain) comes out of a study of regulatory T cells in long-lasting Graves disease. Study-level points and caveats: Small sample size may have lowered accuracy. Favoring TRBV28, TRBJ1-2 and TRBJ2-5 was a feature seen in persistent disease.

Libraries of TCR beta came from iRepertoire HTBI primers plus Arm-PCR of CDR3 regions. TCRdb passed the multiplex PCR reads through MiXCR, listing each CDR3 protein once. The data hold almost 350,000 distinct CDR3 sequences, with around 19% observed a single time. Worth noting for this clonotype: Its antigen is unidentified.

The time point: persistent/refractory GD, antithyroid drugs over 5 years with positive TRAb. Researchers made the TCR library from RNA that was extracted from PBMCs. Patients met American Thyroid Association criteria for Graves' disease. CDR1 is SGHTA, CDR2 FQGTGA, per germline. V gave up 6 bases and J gave up 6 bases, with 25 bases separating them. The length of the CDR3 is 17 residues. The TCR originated in a female donor with Graves disease. The sequencing here drew on peripheral blood mononuclear cells (PBMCs), taken when the disease was refractory, from a patient treated with antithyroid drugs. The rearrangement links TRBV7-3 to TRBJ2-3; a weak D match, TRBD1 (5 bases). CDR3 residues: CASRRPGPRQRGDTQYF. CDR3 nucleotide sequence: TGTGCCAGCAGACGACCGGGCCCTCGGCAAAGGGGCGATACGCAGTATTTT.